The 32 T cell receptor beta chains below all came from one sample that was sequenced in a study of shared clonotypes between healthy human individuals. Naive CD8 cells lacked CD45RO, underwent positive selection for CCR7 and left out terminally differentiated effector memory CD45RA+ cells. The protocol was immunoSEQ multiplex PCR, while the TCRdb copy is restricted to in-frame clones and leaves out a portion. This table holds nearly 2 million clones, about 94% found once. The specimen sequenced was naive CD8+ T cells sorted from blood. These receptors were obtained from a man between 18 and 35 years old in good health.

V gene TRBV7-9 combines with J gene TRBJ2-2, with TRBD2 matching over 7 bases. The V and J ends lost 5 bases and 3 bases, in that order; junction bases with no gene match: 9. The CDR3 loop spans 16 amino acids. Germline V gene lookup returns CDR1 SEHNR and CDR2 FQNEAQ (reference sequence). CDR3 loop: CASSPPQGGDTGELFF. In DNA form, the CDR3 reads TGTGCCAGCAGCCCCCCTCAGGGAGGGGACACCGGGGAGCTGTTTTTT.

The rearrangement uses TRBV7-8 and TRBJ1-5; D may be TRBD1 (5 bases). Trimming removed 4 bases from V and 3 bases from J, with 13 bases in between. The CDR3 contains 15 residues. Germline V gives CDR1 SGHVS, CDR2 FQNEAQ. As DNA, the CDR3 is TGTGCCAGCAGCTCCCGACATGGGGCCAATCAGCCCCAGCATTTT. Its protein is CASSSRHGANQPQHF.

The gene calls are TRBV11-1 and TRBJ1-1; no firm D call. CDR1 and CDR2 from the germline V gene are SGHAT and FQDESV (reference sequence). Deletions cut 5 bases from V and 1 base from J, with 2 bases between. CDR3 length: 11 residues. The CDR3 sequence is CASSANTEAFF. The CDR3 nucleotides read TGTGCCAGCAGCGCGAACACTGAAGCTTTCTTT.

The CDR3 DNA follows: TGTGCCAGCAGCGACAGGGGTTACGAGCAGTACTTC. Its translation: CASSDRGYEQYF. The rearrangement joins TRBV9 to TRBJ2-7; TRBD1 matches at 7 bases. Germline-derived CDR1 and CDR2 are SGDLS and YYNGEE. V shed 3 bases, J shed 4 bases, and the junction held 1 base outside the gene matches. CDR3 size: 12 residues. Variable domain in full (rest from reference TRBV9 and TRBJ2-7): DSGVTQTPKHLITATGQRVTLRCSPRSGDLSVYWYQQSLDQGLQFLIQYYNGEERAKGNILERFSAQQFPDLHSELNLSSLELGDSALYFCASSDRGYEQYFGPGTRLTVT.

CDR3 in amino acids: CAWTDLYSYNEQFF. The CDR3 nucleotides read TGTGCCTGGACCGACTTATACTCCTACAATGAGCAGTTCTTC. This chain uses TRBV30 with TRBJ2-1; no clear D gene. V lost 4 bases and J lost 0, with 10 bases in between. Per the germline V gene, CDR1 is GTSNPN and CDR2 is SVGIG (reference sequence). The CDR3 length is 14 residues.

V usage is TRBV7-9 and J usage is TRBJ2-7, with 11 bases aligning to TRBD2. Looked up from germline, CDR1 is SEHNR and CDR2 is FQNEAQ (reference sequence). The CDR3 runs to 17 residues. The V segment lost 3 bases and the J segment 3 bases; nucleotides outside the gene matches: 10. CDR3 residues: CASSLRQTSGAHYEQYF. CDR3 DNA: TGTGCCAGCAGCTTGCGACAGACTAGCGGGGCCCACTACGAGCAGTACTTC.

The chain joins TRBV7-2 to TRBJ2-5; TRBD2 matches 8 bases. Looked up from germline, CDR1 is SGHTA and CDR2 is FQGNSA. This CDR3 spans 14 amino acids. V shed 8 bases and J 5 bases; nucleotides not matched to a gene: 10. The CDR3 sequence is CASGWIAGIETQYF. The DNA for the CDR3 is TGTGCCAGCGGGTGGATAGCGGGAATTGAGACCCAGTACTTC.

J is TRBJ1-3 and V is TRBV5-6; no firm D call. The V gene's germline CDR1 is SGHDT and CDR2 YYEEEE. V was clipped by 1 base and J by 0 bases, with 8 bases between them. The length of the CDR3 is 15 residues. Here the CDR3 DNA reads TGTGCCAGCAGCTTGTTTGCTAGCTCTGGAAACACCATATATTTT. The encoded protein is CASSLFASSGNTIYF.

The chain links TRBV2 to TRBJ2-1; 9 bases map to TRBD1. V shed 8 bases, J shed 8 bases, and the junction held 13 bases outside the gene matches. This CDR3 contains 15 residues. Germline assignment: CDR1 SNHLY and CDR2 FYNNEI. CDR3 nucleotides: TGTGCCAGCTCTTTCCCGGGACAGGGTTTCGATGAGCAGTTCTTC. This sequence encodes CASSFPGQGFDEQFF.

The CDR3 spells CASSSLGTSGPQETQYF. The DNA for the CDR3 is TGTGCCAGCAGTAGCCTAGGGACTAGCGGTCCTCAAGAGACCCAGTACTTC. The chain combines TRBV27 with TRBJ2-5, with TRBD2 matching 11 bases. From germline, CDR1 is MNHEY and CDR2 SMNVEV (reference sequence). CDR3 length: 17 residues. V shed 5 bases, J shed 2 bases, and the junction held 10 bases outside the gene matches.

Remarks on this clone: Other nucleotide sequences from this sample produce the same CDR3. CDR3: CASSDPGAYEQYF. Written as DNA, the CDR3 is TGTGCCAGCAGTGATCCGGGGGCCTACGAGCAGTACTTC. This chain uses TRBV6-1 with TRBJ2-7; TRBD2 is a possible D gene (6 bases). CDR1 MNHNS and CDR2 SASEGT come from the germline V gene. V was trimmed by 3 bases and J by 2 bases, leaving 8 bases between them. The CDR3 consists of 13 residues.

The J gene is TRBJ2-1, the V gene TRBV29-1, with D maybe TRBD2 (6 bases). The CDR3 is 16 amino acids. V was clipped by 1 base and J by 0 bases, with 13 bases between them. Germline lookup yields CDR1 SQVTM and CDR2 ANQGSEA. In DNA, the CDR3 is TGCAGCGTTGAAGGGGTGGAGGGGCTCTCCTACAATGAGCAGTTCTTC. Protein: CSVEGVEGLSYNEQFF.

The chain is built from TRBV27 and TRBJ2-3, with D perhaps assigned TRBD1 or TRBD2 (5 bases each). Trimming removed 6 bases at V and 1 base at J, with 17 bases between. Germline assignment: CDR1 MNHEY and CDR2 SMNVEV (reference sequence). The CDR3 runs to 16 residues. CDR3 bases: TGTGCCAGCAGCGAAGTGGGGGTTGGGGGCACAGATACGCAGTATTTT. This gives the protein CASSEVGVGGTDTQYF.

The chain recombines TRBV5-4 with TRBJ2-7; 10 bases are shared with TRBD1. After removal of 9 bases from V and 6 bases from J, the junction contained 18 bases not matched to a gene. This CDR3 comprises 16 residues. Germline V gene lookup returns CDR1 SGHNT and CDR2 YYREEE (reference sequence). CDR3 region: CATNLELGQGKSEQYF. Here the CDR3 DNA reads TGTGCCACAAATTTGGAATTGGGACAGGGGAAGTCCGAGCAGTACTTC.

The V and J genes are TRBV4-1 and TRBJ2-3; TRBD2 matches at 9 bases. Germline loops: CDR1 MGHRA, CDR2 YSYEKL. Trimming took 5 bases from V and 4 from J; bases not matched to a gene: 13. CDR3 length: 17 amino acids. The CDR3 DNA reads TGCGCCAGCAGCGGGCGTGTAGCGGGAGAACGACCAGATACGCAGTATTTT. Translated: CASSGRVAGERPDTQYF.

The rearrangement uses TRBV9 and TRBJ2-1; unclear D gene. This CDR3 comprises 14 residues. In germline, CDR1 is SGDLS, CDR2 YYNGEE. V dropped 3 bases and J dropped 3 bases, with 10 bases sitting between them. CDR3 DNA sequence: TGTGCCAGCAGCGAAGAAGGCCTCTACAATGAGCAGTTCTTC. Protein: CASSEEGLYNEQFF.

This clone occurred a few times. Within the sample, other DNA sequences also encode this same CDR3. The gene calls are TRBV11-2 and TRBJ2-7; unclear D gene. Between the trimmed V and J ends, which lost 4 bases and 3 bases, there was a span of 4 bases. The CDR3 loop spans 11 amino acids. Germline values: CDR1 SGHAT, CDR2 FQNNGV. CDR3 amino acids: CASSSLYEQYF. The CDR3 DNA follows: TGTGCCAGCAGCTCCCTCTACGAGCAGTACTTC.

V gene TRBV27 combines with J gene TRBJ2-3; D may correspond to TRBD1 or TRBD2 (5 bases each). The CDR3 is made up of 16 amino acids. Germline lookup yields CDR1 MNHEY and CDR2 SMNVEV (reference sequence). Trimming left V 6 bases short and J 0 bases short, with 16 bases between. CDR3 protein: CASSPGDARSTDTQYF. The CDR3 DNA reads TGTGCCAGCAGCCCTGGGGACGCCCGTAGCACAGATACGCAGTATTTT.

This chain connects TRBV5-1 to TRBJ2-1, with D hard to call. Per the germline V gene, CDR1 is SGHRS and CDR2 is YFSETQ. The V end was cut by 2 bases, the J end by 7 bases, with 10 bases between. CDR3 length: 13 amino acids. This chain's CDR3 is CASSFTVGNEQFF. CDR3 bases: TGCGCCAGCAGCTTTACCGTAGGGAATGAGCAGTTCTTC.

The chain has TRBV6-5 and TRBJ1-6; 7 positions match TRBD1. The CDR3 is made up of 13 amino acids. The germline CDR1 and CDR2 sequences are MNHEY and SVGAGI. The ends lost 7 bases at V and 11 bases at J; junction bases unmatched: 8. The CDR3 sequence: CASTAGGKTPLHF. The CDR3 region has the DNA TGTGCCAGCACAGCAGGGGGGAAGACACCCCTCCACTTT.

The CDR3 spells CAISPRESSGNTIYF. DNA of the CDR3: TGTGCCATCAGTCCGCGGGAAAGCTCTGGAAACACCATATATTTT. The rearrangement joins TRBV10-3 to TRBJ1-3; no reliable D call. The CDR3 is made up of 15 amino acids. Trimming stripped 5 bases from V and 0 bases from J, with 11 bases between. Germline CDR1 and CDR2: ENHRY and SYGVKD.

This chain connects TRBV15 to TRBJ2-1; 8 bases are shared with TRBD2. The CDR3 runs to 13 residues. After removal of 5 bases from V and 10 bases from J, the junction contained 7 bases not matched to a gene. Germline lookup yields CDR1 LNHNV and CDR2 YYDKDF (reference sequence). In DNA form, the CDR3 reads TGTGCCACCAGCCGCCCGACTAGCGCCGAGCAGTTCTTC. Amino acids: CATSRPTSAEQFF.

This clone occurred once. This chain connects TRBV29-1 to TRBJ2-7; TRBD1 is a possible D gene (6 bases). The germline V and J ends were trimmed by 2 bases and 2 bases, with 16 bases remaining between them. Germline V lookup: CDR1 SQVTM, CDR2 ANQGSEA. This CDR3 is built from 15 residues. The CDR3: CSVEPQEGQTYEQYF. Here the CDR3 DNA reads TGCAGCGTTGAACCCCAAGAAGGACAGACCTACGAGCAGTACTTC.

The CDR3 loop reads CAISESRSQETQYF. The CDR3 nucleotides read TGTGCCATCAGTGAGTCTCGGTCCCAAGAGACCCAGTACTTC. The chain uses TRBV10-3 and TRBJ2-5; no definite D call. This CDR3 has 14 residues. CDR1 and CDR2 (germline): ENHRY, SYGVKD. Trimming cost V 0 bases and J 1 base, with 6 bases left between them.

J is TRBJ2-1 and V is TRBV7-9; possibly TRBD2 for D (6 bases). CDR1 SEHNR and CDR2 FQNEAQ come from the germline V gene (reference sequence). Trimming cost V 4 bases and J 3 bases, with 22 bases left between them. CDR3 length: 18 residues. CDR3 nucleotide sequence: TGTGCCAGCAGCTCATCTATAGTCGAGCGGGCGAACTACAATGAGCAGTTCTTC. This encodes CASSSSIVERANYNEQFF.

This rearrangement joins TRBV19 to TRBJ2-1; 8 bases are shared with TRBD1. Germline CDR1 LNHDA, CDR2 SQIVND (reference sequence). The CDR3 spans 19 residues. V trimming: 3 bases; J trimming: 7 bases; junction bases outside the gene matches: 20. CDR3 nucleotides: TGTGCCAGTAGTATGATCCTCCTCGGACAGGGCTGGGGTTGGAATGAGCAGTTCTTC. Its protein is CASSMILLGQGWGWNEQFF. Based on the CDR3 plus reference TRBV19 and TRBJ2-1, the full variable domain is DGGITQSPKYLFRKEGQNVTLSCEQNLNHDAMYWYRQDPGQGLRLIYYSQIVNDFQKGDIAEGYSVSREKKESFPLTVTSAQKNPTAFYLCASSMILLGQGWGWNEQFFGPGTRLTVL.

In regard to this clone: This CDR3 is also generated by other DNA sequences in the sample. This sequence joins TRBV9 and TRBJ2-7, with 9 bases identical to TRBD2. The CDR3 runs to 14 residues. Germline assignment: CDR1 SGDLS and CDR2 YYNGEE. Losses at the gene ends were 4 bases for V and 4 bases for J; bases not matched to a gene: 6. In DNA, the CDR3 is TGTGCCAGCAGCCCCGGGACTAGCAGGTACGAGCAGTACTTC. Protein sequence: CASSPGTSRYEQYF.

V usage is TRBV7-9 and J usage is TRBJ2-2, with 7 bases identical to TRBD2. Germline CDR1 and CDR2: SEHNR and FQNEAQ (reference sequence). The CDR3 spans 14 residues. J lost 4 bases, V lost 1 base, and 0 bases had no gene match. For the CDR3, the DNA is TGTGCCAGCAGCTTAGGGGAGGGCACCGGGGAGCTGTTTTTT. Protein product: CASSLGEGTGELFF.

Of note for this clone: One junction end does not reproduce the germline sequence, and a read error may be involved. The chain uses TRBV7-2 and TRBJ2-1; D uncertain. This CDR3 has 15 amino acids. From germline, CDR1 is SGHTA and CDR2 FQGNSA. The chain's CDR3 is CASSRNPRSDNEQFF. The CDR3 coding sequence is TGTGCCAGCAGCCGAAATCCCCGCTCCGACAATGAGCAGTTCTTC.

A note on this clone: The same CDR3 also results from other DNA sequences found in this sample. The chain is built from TRBV19 and TRBJ2-5; D remains ambiguous. The CDR3 loop spans 14 amino acids. Trimming shortened V by 1 base and J by 5 bases, and 11 bases separated the two germline ends. Germline-derived CDR1 and CDR2 are LNHDA and SQIVND (reference sequence). The CDR3 coding sequence is TGTGCCAGTAGTATAGTTGGAGTCGGGGAGACCCAGTACTTC. It translates to CASSIVGVGETQYF.

The chain combines TRBV14 with TRBJ2-2; D is perhaps TRBD1 or TRBD2 (5 bases each). The germline CDR1 and CDR2 sequences are SGHDN and FVKESK. The CDR3 is 16 residues long. The V and J ends lost 4 bases and 4 bases respectively, with 16 bases between them. Here the CDR3 DNA reads TGTGCCAGCAGCCCCTTCCGGGACGTTGGCACCGGGGAGCTGTTTTTT. It is translated as CASSPFRDVGTGELFF.

The genes are TRBV7-6 and TRBJ2-3; 8 bases are a match to TRBD2. The V gene end was trimmed by 2 bases and the J gene end by 5 bases; junction bases not matched to a gene: 6. The germline gives CDR1 SGHVS, CDR2 FNYEAQ. The CDR3 consists of 15 residues. The CDR3 DNA sequence: TGTGCCAGCAGCTTAACCCGGGGGGGCAAAGATACGCAGTATTTT. This sequence encodes CASSLTRGGKDTQYF. Complete variable domain (other parts from reference TRBV7-6 and TRBJ2-3): GAGVSQSPRYKVTKRGQDVALRCDPISGHVSLYWYRQALGQGPEFLTYFNYEAQQDKSGLPNDRFSAERPEGSISTLTIQRTEQRDSAMYRCASSLTRGGKDTQYFGPGTRLTVL.